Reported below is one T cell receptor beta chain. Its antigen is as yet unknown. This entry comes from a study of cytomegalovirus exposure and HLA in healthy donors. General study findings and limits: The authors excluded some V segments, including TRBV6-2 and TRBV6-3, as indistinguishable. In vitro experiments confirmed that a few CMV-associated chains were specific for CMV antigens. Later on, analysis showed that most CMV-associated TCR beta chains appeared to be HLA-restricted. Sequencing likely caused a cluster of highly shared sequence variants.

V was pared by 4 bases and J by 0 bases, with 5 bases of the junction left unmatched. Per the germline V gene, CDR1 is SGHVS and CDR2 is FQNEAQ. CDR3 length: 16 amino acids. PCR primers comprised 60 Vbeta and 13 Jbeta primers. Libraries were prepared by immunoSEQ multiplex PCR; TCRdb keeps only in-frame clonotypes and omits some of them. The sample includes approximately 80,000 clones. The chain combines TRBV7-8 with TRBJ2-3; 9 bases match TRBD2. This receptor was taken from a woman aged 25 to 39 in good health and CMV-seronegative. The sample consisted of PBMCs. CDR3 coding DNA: TGTGCCAGCAGCTCCCATAGCGGGGGTAGCACAGATACGCAGTATTTT. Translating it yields CASSSHSGGSTDTQYF.